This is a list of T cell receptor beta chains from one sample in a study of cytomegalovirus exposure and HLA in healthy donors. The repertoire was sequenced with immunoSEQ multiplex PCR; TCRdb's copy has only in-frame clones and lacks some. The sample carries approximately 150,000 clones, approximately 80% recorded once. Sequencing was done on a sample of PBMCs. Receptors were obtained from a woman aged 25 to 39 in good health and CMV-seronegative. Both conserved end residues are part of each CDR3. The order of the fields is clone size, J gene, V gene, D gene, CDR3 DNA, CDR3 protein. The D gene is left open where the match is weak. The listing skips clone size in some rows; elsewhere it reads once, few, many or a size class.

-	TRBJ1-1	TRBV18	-	TGTGCCAGCTCACGCATGATGGTGGGGGCAGAACGTGGTACTGAAGCTTTCTTT	CASSRMMVGAERGTEAFF
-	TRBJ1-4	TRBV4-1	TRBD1	TGCGCCAGCAGCGCGAGACAGGGGGTCCGTGAAAAACTGTTTTTT	CASSARQGVREKLFF
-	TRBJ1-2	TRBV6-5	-	TGTGCCAGCAGTTACTCTGGAGGGGACTATGGCTACACCTTC	CASSYSGGDYGYTF
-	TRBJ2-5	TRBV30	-	TGTGCCTGGAGTGGCGGACATCCAGAGACCCAGTACTTC	CAWSGGHPETQYF
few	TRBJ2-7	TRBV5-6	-	TGTGCCAGCAGCTTGGTGGACAGCTACGAGCAGTACTTC	CASSLVDSYEQYF
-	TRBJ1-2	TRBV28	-	TGTGCCAGCAGCCAGGAGGGGTATGGCTACACCTTC	CASSQEGYGYTF
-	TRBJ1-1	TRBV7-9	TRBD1	TGTGCCAGCAGCATTAACAGGGGGAACACTGAAGCTTTCTTT	CASSINRGNTEAFF
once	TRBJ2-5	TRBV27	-	TGTGCCAGCAGTTTTGGTCAATTCGGGGAAACCCAGTACTTC	CASSFGQFGETQYF
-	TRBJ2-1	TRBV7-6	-	TGTGCCAGCAGCTTAGCCAGGGCCGGAAGGAGTGAGCAGTTCTTC	CASSLARAGRSEQFF
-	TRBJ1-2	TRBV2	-	TGTGCCAGCAGCGCTCCGGACAGTTCTAACTATGGCTACACCTTC	CASSAPDSSNYGYTF
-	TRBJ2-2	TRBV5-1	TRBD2	TGCGCCAGCAGCTTATTGGGACTAAGTTCCACCGGGGAGCTGTTTTTT	CASSLLGLSSTGELFF
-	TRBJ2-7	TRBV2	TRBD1	TGTGCCAGCAGTGAGGACAGGACTCCTAGGGAGCAGTACTTC	CASSEDRTPREQYF
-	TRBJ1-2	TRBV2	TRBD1	TGTGCCAGCAGTTACAGGGGTAACTATGGCTACACCTTC	CASSYRGNYGYTF
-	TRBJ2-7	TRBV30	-	TGTGCCTGGAACCGTCGGGGGGCCTACTACGAGCAGTACTTC	CAWNRRGAYYEQYF
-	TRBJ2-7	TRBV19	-	TGTGCCAGTAGTATGTCTCCCAACTCGTACGAGCAGTACTTC	CASSMSPNSYEQYF
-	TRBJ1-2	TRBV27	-	TGTGCCAGCACTATGGGAGCGGGGAACTATGGCTACACCTTC	CASTMGAGNYGYTF
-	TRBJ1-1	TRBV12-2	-	TGTGCAAGTCGCTCCGGGTTCGAAGGGGGTTGGGGGATGAACACTGAAGCTTTCTTT	CASRSGFEGGWGMNTEAFF
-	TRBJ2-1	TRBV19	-	TGTGCCAGTAGTAAGCCCTACGGGGGTAGCTCCTACAATGAGCAGTTCTTC	CASSKPYGGSSYNEQFF